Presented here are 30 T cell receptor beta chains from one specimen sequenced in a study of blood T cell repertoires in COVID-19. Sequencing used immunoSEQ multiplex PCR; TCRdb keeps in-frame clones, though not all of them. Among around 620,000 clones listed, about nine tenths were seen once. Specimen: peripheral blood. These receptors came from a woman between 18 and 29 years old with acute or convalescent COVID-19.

As DNA, the CDR3 is TGTGCCAGCAGCGGGTGGGCCTTCGAAGGATCAGGGTTCAATTCACCCCTCCACTTT. It specifies CASSGWAFEGSGFNSPLHF. The V and J genes are TRBV9 and TRBJ1-6; the D gene is possibly TRBD1 (5 bases). CDR1 is SGDLS and CDR2 is YYNGEE in the germline V gene. V shed 3 bases and J shed 7 bases, with 26 bases lying between them. This CDR3 spans 19 amino acids.

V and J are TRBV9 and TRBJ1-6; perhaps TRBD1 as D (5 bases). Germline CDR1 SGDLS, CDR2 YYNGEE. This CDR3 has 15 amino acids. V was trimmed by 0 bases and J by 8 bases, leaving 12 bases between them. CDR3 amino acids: CASSVVGRADSPLHF. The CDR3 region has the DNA TGTGCCAGCAGCGTAGTAGGCAGGGCGGATTCACCCCTCCACTTT.

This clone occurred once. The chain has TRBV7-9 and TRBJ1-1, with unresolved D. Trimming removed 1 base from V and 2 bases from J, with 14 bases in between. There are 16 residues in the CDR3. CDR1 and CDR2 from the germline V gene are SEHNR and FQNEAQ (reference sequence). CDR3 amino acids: CASSLEYDLPNTEAFF. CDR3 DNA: TGTGCCAGCAGCTTAGAATACGACTTGCCAAACACTGAAGCTTTCTTT. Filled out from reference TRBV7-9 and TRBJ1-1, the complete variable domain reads DTGVSQNPRHKITKRGQNVTFRCDPISEHNRLYWYRQTLGQGPEFLTYFQNEAQLEKSRLLSDRFSAERPKGSFSTLEIQRTEQGDSAMYLCASSLEYDLPNTEAFFGQGTRLTVV.

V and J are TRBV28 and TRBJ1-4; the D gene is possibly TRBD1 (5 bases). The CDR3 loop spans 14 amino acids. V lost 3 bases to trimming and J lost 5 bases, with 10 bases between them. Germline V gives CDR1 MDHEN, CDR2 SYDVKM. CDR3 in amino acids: CASSLRQRNEKLFF. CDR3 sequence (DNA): TGTGCCAGCAGTTTGCGACAGAGGAATGAAAAACTGTTTTTT.

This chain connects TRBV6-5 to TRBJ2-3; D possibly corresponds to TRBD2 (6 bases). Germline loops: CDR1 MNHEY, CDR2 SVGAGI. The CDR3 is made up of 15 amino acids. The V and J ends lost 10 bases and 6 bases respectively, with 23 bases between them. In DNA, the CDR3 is TGTGCCACACGCTCGACGGGGGTGGGTATGGATACGCAGTATTTT. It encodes CATRSTGVGMDTQYF.

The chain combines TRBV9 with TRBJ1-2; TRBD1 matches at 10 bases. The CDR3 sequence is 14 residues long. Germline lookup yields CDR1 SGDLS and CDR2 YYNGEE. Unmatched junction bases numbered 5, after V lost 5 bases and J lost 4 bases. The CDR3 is CASRGTGVAYGYTF. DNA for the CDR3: TGTGCCAGCAGGGGGACAGGGGTGGCCTATGGCTACACCTTC.

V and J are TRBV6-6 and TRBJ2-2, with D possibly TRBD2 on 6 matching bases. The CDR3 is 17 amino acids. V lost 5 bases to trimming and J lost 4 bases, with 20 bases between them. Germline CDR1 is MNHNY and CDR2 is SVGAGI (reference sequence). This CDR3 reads CASSPGSALGGTGELFF. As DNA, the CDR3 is TGTGCCAGCAGTCCGGGTAGTGCCCTCGGGGGCACCGGGGAGCTGTTTTTT.

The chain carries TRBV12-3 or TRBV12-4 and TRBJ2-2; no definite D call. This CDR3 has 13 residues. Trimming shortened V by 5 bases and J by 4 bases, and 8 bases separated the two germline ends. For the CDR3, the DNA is TGTGCCAGCAGTATTCTAGGCACCGGGGAGCTGTTTTTT. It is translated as CASSILGTGELFF.

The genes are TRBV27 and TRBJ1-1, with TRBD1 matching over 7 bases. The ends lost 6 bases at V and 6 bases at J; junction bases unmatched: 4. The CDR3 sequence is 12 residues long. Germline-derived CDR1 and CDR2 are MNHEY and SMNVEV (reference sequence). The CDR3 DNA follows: TGTGCCAGCAGGTCCGACAGGGCTGAAGCTTTCTTT. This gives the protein CASRSDRAEAFF.

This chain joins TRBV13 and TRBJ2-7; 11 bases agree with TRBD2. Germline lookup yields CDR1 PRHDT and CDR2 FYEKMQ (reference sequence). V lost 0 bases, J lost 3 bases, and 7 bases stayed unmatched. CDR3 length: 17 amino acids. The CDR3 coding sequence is TGTGCCAGCAGCTTAGGCCTAGCGGGGGGTCTATACTACGAGCAGTACTTC. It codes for CASSLGLAGGLYYEQYF.

The CDR3 nucleotides are TGCAGTGCTAGTAGGGACAGGGGGCGTGGGGGGCCCTACGAGCAGTACTTC. Translated, it gives CSASRDRGRGGPYEQYF. The rearrangement links TRBV20-1 to TRBJ2-7; 12 bases align to TRBD1. Germline CDR1 reads DFQATT; CDR2 reads SNEGSKA (reference sequence). J gave up 2 bases and V 3 bases, and 11 bases lay outside the gene matches. The CDR3 runs 17 residues.

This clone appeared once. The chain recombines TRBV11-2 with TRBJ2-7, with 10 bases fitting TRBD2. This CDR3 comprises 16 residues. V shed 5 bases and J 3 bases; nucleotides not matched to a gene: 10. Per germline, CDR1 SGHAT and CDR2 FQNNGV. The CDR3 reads CASSLLGLAENYEQYF. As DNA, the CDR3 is TGTGCCAGCAGCCTTTTAGGACTAGCGGAAAACTACGAGCAGTACTTC.

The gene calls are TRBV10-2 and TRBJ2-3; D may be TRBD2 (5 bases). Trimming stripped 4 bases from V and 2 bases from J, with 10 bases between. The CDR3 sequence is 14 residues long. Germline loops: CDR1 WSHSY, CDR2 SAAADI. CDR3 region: CASSVGRVTDTQYF. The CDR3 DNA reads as TGCGCCAGCAGTGTTGGGCGGGTCACAGATACGCAGTATTTT.

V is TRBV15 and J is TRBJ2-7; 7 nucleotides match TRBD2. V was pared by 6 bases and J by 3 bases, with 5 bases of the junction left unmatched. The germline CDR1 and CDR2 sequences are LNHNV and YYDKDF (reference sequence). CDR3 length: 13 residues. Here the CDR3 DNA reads TGTGCCACCAGGCAGGGAGGGGTCTACGAGCAGTACTTC. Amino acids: CATRQGGVYEQYF.

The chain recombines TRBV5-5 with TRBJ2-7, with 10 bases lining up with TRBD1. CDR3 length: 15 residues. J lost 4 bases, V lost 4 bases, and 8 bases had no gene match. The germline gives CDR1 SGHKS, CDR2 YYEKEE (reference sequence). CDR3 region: CASSPGTGEMYEQYF. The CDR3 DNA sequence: TGTGCCAGCAGCCCGGGGACAGGGGAAATGTACGAGCAGTACTTC.

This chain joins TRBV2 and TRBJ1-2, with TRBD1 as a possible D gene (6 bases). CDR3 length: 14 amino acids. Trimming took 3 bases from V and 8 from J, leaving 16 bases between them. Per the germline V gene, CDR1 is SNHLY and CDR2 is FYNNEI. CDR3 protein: CASSDRGQQWGYTF. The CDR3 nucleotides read TGTGCCAGCAGTGACAGAGGACAGCAGTGGGGCTACACCTTC.

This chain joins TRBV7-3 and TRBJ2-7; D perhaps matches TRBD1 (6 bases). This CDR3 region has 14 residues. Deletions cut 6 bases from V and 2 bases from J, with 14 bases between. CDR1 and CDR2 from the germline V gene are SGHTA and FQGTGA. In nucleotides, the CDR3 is TGTGCCAGCAGATCCCCCGGACAGCCCTACGAGCAGTACTTC. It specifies CASRSPGQPYEQYF.

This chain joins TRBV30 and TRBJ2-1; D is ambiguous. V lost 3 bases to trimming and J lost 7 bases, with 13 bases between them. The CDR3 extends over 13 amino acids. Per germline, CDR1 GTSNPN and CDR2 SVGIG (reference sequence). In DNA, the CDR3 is TGTGCCTGGAGCAGGTTCCAGTATAATGAGCAGTTCTTC. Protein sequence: CAWSRFQYNEQFF.

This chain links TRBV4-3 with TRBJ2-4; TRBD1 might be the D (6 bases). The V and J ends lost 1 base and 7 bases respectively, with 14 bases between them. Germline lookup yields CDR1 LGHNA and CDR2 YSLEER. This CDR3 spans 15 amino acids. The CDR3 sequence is CASSQGGPGQNIQYF. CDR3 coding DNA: TGCGCCAGCAGCCAAGGCGGTCCAGGACAGAACATTCAGTACTTC.

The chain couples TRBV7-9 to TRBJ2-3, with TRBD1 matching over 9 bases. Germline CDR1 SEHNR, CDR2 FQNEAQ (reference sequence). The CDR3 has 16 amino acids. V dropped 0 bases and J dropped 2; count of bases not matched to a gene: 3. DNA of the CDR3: TGTGCCAGCAGCTTAGCGTGGACAGGGGACACAGATACGCAGTATTTT. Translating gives CASSLAWTGDTDTQYF.

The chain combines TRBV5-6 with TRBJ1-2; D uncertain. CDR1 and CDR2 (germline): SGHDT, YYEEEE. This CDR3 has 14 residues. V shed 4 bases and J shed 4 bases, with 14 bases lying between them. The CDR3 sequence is CASSPLATVYGYTF. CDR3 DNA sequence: TGTGCCAGCAGCCCCCTGGCTACAGTCTATGGCTACACCTTC.

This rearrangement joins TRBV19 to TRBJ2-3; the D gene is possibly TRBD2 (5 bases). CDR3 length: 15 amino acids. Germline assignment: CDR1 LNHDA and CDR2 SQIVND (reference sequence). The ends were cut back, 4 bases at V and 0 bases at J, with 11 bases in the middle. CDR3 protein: CASSTADGSTDTQYF. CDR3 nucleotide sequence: TGTGCCAGTAGTACAGCGGATGGAAGCACAGATACGCAGTATTTT.

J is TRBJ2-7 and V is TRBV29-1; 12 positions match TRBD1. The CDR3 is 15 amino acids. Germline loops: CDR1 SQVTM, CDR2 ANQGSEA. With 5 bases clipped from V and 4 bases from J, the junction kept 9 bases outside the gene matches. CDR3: CSVPLPGQGAYEQYF. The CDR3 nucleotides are TGCAGCGTTCCGCTTCCGGGACAGGGGGCATACGAGCAGTACTTC.

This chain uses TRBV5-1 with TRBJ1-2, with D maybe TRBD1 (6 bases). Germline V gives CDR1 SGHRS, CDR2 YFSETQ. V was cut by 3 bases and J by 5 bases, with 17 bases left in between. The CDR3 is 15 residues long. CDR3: CASSSGDQGSYGYTF. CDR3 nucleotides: TGCGCCAGCAGCTCGGGCGACCAGGGGAGTTATGGCTACACCTTC. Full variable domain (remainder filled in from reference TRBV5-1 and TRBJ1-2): KAGVTQTPRYLIKTRGQQVTLSCSPISGHRSVSWYQQTPGQGLQFLFEYFSETQRNKGNFPGRFSGRQFSNSRSEMNVSTLELGDSALYLCASSSGDQGSYGYTFGSGTRLTVV.

The CDR3 reads CASSEYTPNEQYF. CDR3 coding DNA: TGTGCCAGCAGTGAATACACACCGAACGAGCAGTACTTC. V gene TRBV25-1 combines with J gene TRBJ2-7; no reliable D call. This CDR3 is built from 13 residues. Trimming stripped 0 bases from V and 5 bases from J, with 8 bases between. Germline-derived CDR1 and CDR2 are MGHDK and SYGVNS.

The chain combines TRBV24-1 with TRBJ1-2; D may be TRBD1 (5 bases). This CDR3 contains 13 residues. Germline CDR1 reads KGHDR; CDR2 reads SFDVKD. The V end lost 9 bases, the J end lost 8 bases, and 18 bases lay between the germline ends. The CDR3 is CATYGGGRGGYTF. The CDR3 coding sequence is TGTGCCACCTATGGGGGGGGGAGAGGCGGCTACACCTTC.

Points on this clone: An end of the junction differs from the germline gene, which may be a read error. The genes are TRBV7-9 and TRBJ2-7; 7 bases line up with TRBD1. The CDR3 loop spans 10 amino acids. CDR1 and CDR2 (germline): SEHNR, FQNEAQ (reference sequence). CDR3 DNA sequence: TGTGCCAGCAGCCCCGGACAGGATCAATTC. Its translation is CASSPGQDQF.

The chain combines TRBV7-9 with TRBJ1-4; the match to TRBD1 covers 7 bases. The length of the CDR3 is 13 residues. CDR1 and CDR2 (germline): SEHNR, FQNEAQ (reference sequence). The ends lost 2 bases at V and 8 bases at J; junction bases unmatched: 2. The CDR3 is CASSLPGQEKLFF. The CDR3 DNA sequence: TGTGCCAGCAGCTTACCGGGACAGGAAAAACTGTTTTTT.

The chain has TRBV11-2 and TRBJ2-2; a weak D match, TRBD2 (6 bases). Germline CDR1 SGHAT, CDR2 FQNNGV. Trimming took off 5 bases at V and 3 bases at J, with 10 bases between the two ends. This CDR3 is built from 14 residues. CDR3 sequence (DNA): TGTGCCAGCAGCCTTCAGCGGGACACCGGGGAGCTGTTTTTT. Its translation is CASSLQRDTGELFF.

The CDR3 DNA is TGTGCCAGCAGTGAAGGGGGACAGGGGGTTGAAAAACTGTTTTTT. Translating gives CASSEGGQGVEKLFF. The V call is TRBV6-1, the J call TRBJ1-4; TRBD1 matches at 11 bases. This CDR3 comprises 15 residues. V was clipped by 1 base and J by 7 bases; unmatched bases: 2. Germline V gives CDR1 MNHNS, CDR2 SASEGT.